What follows describes a single T cell receptor (beta chain). This entry is derived from a study of OX40 agonist ivuxolimab in advanced cancers. Study-wide background: Prior anti-PD-1, anti-PD-L1 or anti-CTLA-4 therapy did not bar entry, and roughly 40% had some.

Libraries were prepared by immunoSEQ multiplex PCR; TCRdb keeps only in-frame clonotypes and omits some of them. This sample carries around 80,000 clones, about 88% of them seen once, and the ten largest clones take approximately 0.67%. People who had autoimmune disease history or systemic immunosuppression were excluded. The V end was cut by 5 bases, the J end by 3 bases, with 14 bases between. Germline values: CDR1 SGHRS, CDR2 YFSETQ. The CDR3 loop spans 14 amino acids. Sequenced material: CD4+ or CD8+ T cells sorted from blood, taken in a trial of the OX40 agonist ivuxolimab. This clonotype was sampled from an adult with an advanced solid tumor such as melanoma, head and neck, liver or kidney cancer. The chain is built from TRBV5-1 and TRBJ2-5, with D possibly being TRBD2 (5 bases). In DNA form, the CDR3 reads TGCGCCAGCAGGGGCGGGCCCAGCGAAGAGACCCAGTACTTC. It yields the protein CASRGGPSEETQYF.